The clone carrying this T cell receptor beta chain appeared many times. The antigen is undetermined. This sample stems from a study of metastatic and nonmetastatic thyroid tumors. About the research overall: Peripheral blood and tumor or nodule samples from malignant and benign thyroid patients were compared. General study findings and limits: Within blood and tumor, benign nodules reportedly had significantly lower TCR beta diversity than malignant thyroid tumors did.

Each patient came to thyroid surgery without any prior treatment (of any kind). Per the study methods: A papillary thyroid cancer distant-metastasis classifier was built from CDR3 differences across clinicopathological groups. TCRdb reprocessed the PCR reads using MiXCR. TCRdb, not the original authors, processed these V and J calls. Among fewer than 25,000 clones, roughly 15% were seen once, and the ten largest hold more than 14%. Germline assignment: CDR1 DFQATT and CDR2 SNEGSKA (reference sequence). V lost 3 bases and J lost 5; bases outside the gene matches: 2. This CDR3 comprises 14 residues. The chain couples TRBV20-1 to TRBJ2-2; the match to TRBD2 covers 11 bases. Input material: tumor tissue. This TCR was sampled from a female donor with papillary thyroid cancer or a benign thyroid nodule (not recorded which). Some clones in this sample may be carry-over from other donors' samples. This CDR3 is CSASPSGRTGELFF. CDR3 nucleotides: TGCAGTGCTAGTCCTAGCGGGAGGACCGGGGAGCTGTTTTTT.